This TCR beta chain stems from a study of monozygotic twins with inflammatory bowel disease. TCRdb processed the 5' RACE reads again and assigns one entry to each CDR3 protein, with no DNA. This sample's table reports 300,000 to 400,000 distinct CDR3 sequences. This CDR3 spans 15 amino acids. The TCR originated in a human donor with ulcerative colitis or Crohn's disease, or a healthy co-twin of an affected twin (not recorded which). The sequencing sample was made of blood. The chain couples TRBV12-3 or TRBV12-4 to TRBJ2-2; the TCRdb call, TRBD2, lacks DNA for checking. The CDR3 loop is CASNLVADFTGELFF.